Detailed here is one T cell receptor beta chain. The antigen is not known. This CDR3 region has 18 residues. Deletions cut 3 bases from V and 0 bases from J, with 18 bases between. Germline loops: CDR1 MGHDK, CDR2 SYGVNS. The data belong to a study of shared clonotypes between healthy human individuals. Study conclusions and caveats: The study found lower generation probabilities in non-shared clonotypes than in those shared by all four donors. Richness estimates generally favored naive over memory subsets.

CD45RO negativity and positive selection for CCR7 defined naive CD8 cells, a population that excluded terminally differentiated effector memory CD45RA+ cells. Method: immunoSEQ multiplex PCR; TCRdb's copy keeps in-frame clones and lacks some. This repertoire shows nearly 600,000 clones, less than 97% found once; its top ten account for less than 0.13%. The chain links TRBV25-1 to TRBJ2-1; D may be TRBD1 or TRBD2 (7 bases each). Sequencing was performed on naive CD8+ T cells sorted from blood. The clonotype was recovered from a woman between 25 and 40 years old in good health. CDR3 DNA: TGTGCCAGCAGTGACCGACTAGGGGGCGGGAGCTCCTACAATGAGCAGTTCTTC. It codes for CASSDRLGGGSSYNEQFF.